This passage covers 10 T cell receptor beta chains from one sample sequenced in a study of vaccination effects on CD4 cells after COVID-19 (dated 2022 in TCRdb). No antigens are known for them. In the ViraFEST assay, PBMC were stimulated with viral peptide pools, and antigen-specific CD4+ T cell clonotypes were then identified by expansion using TCR sequencing. After more than nine days of culture, CD4+ T cells were isolated with the EasySep CD4+ T cell isolation kit. None of the healthy vaccine recipients had a prior SARS-CoV-2 infection, which was confirmed by nucleocapsid antibody tests that came back negative both before and after vaccination. The library was generated by the immunoSEQ multiplex PCR assay. In TCRdb, the immuneACCESS table is reduced to in-frame sequences with V and J assigned. These tables do not hold every clone; where another copy was compared, an unresolved V gene accounts for under half, and the others remain unexplained. The sample table lists 55,000 to 75,000 clones, roughly 78% of them with a count of one. The top ten hold 4% of the sample.

The sample in question was CD4+ T cells from PBMCs cultured with HCoV-OC43 spike peptides, obtained before COVID-19 vaccination. This specimen's cell subset or site label, interpreted: HCoV-OC43 spike overlapping peptide pool stimulation. The receptors here all came from a human donor who received a COVID-19 vaccine.

The chain links TRBV3-1 (or the pseudogene TRBV3-2) to TRBJ1-4; D unresolved. CDR1 LGHDT and CDR2 YNNKEL come from the germline V gene (reference sequence). Trimming took 4 bases from V and 5 from J, leaving 11 bases between them. The CDR3 covers 14 residues. CDR3 residues: CASSRHSPNEKLFF. The DNA for the CDR3 is TGTGCCAGCAGCCGTCACAGCCCAAATGAAAAACTGTTTTTT.

This rearrangement joins TRBV27 to TRBJ1-2; maybe TRBD1 (6 bases). The CDR3 is 13 amino acids. V lost 10 bases and J 6 bases, leaving 18 bases between the germline ends. Per germline, CDR1 MNHEY and CDR2 SMNVEV (reference sequence). The CDR3 loop is CATRLTGGDGYTF. CDR3 coding DNA: TGTGCCACCAGACTGACAGGAGGCGATGGCTACACCTTC.

The chain recombines TRBV24-1 with TRBJ2-6, with 7 positions matching TRBD1. The CDR3 length is 17 residues. Germline loops: CDR1 KGHDR, CDR2 SFDVKD. V shed 4 bases, J shed 4 bases, and the junction held 9 bases outside the gene matches. CDR3 coding DNA: TGTGCCACCAGTGAGCCTAGACAGGGTCCCGGGGCCAACGTCCTGACTTTC. Translated: CATSEPRQGPGANVLTF.

This clone turned up a few times. V and J are TRBV12-3 or TRBV12-4 and TRBJ1-5, with a tentative D call TRBD1 (6 bases). Deletions cut 4 bases from V and 5 bases from J, with 9 bases between. The CDR3 covers 13 residues. The CDR3 region is CASSWTDDQPQHF. In DNA, the CDR3 is TGTGCCAGCAGTTGGACAGATGATCAGCCCCAGCATTTT.

This chain links TRBV2 with TRBJ2-3, with D perhaps TRBD1 (6 bases). The ends were cut back, 7 bases at V and 2 bases at J, with 16 bases in the middle. In germline, CDR1 is SNHLY, CDR2 FYNNEI. This CDR3 contains 15 residues. CDR3 protein: CASIKQGFSTDTQYF. CDR3 nucleotides: TGTGCCAGCATAAAGCAGGGGTTTTCCACAGATACGCAGTATTTT. Full variable domain (missing parts from reference TRBV2 and TRBJ2-3): EPEVTQTPSHQVTQMGQEVILRCVPISNHLYFYWYRQILGQKVEFLVSFYNNEISEKSEIFDDQFSVERPDGSNFTLKIRSTKLEDSAMYFCASIKQGFSTDTQYFGPGTRLTVL.

The chain employs TRBV7-2 and TRBJ1-3; 7 nucleotides match TRBD1. Per the germline V gene, CDR1 is SGHTA and CDR2 is FQGNSA. The CDR3 is made up of 15 amino acids. Trimming at V came to 3 bases and at J to 3 bases, leaving 5 bases not matched to a gene. The CDR3 spells CASSFGGGGGNTIYF. The CDR3 coding sequence is TGTGCCAGCAGCTTTGGAGGGGGCGGTGGAAACACCATATATTTT. Drawing the rest from reference TRBV7-2 and TRBJ1-3, the complete variable domain is GAGVSQSPSNKVTEKGKDVELRCDPISGHTALYWYRQSLGQGLEFLIYFQGNSAPDKSGLPSDRFSAERTGGSVSTLTIQRTQQEDSAVYLCASSFGGGGGNTIYFGEGSWLTVV.

CDR3 sequence (DNA): TGTGCCGTAGTCGGGGGGAAAGTTTGGCAGTACGTC. Translating it yields CAVVGGKVWQYV. The J gene is TRBJ2-7, the V gene TRBV2, with TRBD2 identical over 7 bases. CDR3 length: 12 amino acids. V was clipped by 11 bases and J by 9 bases; unmatched bases: 13. Germline V gene sequence: CDR1 SNHLY, CDR2 FYNNEI.

This clone was counted between two and nine times. The V call is TRBV7-6, the J call TRBJ2-2; 8 bases line up with TRBD1. Per the germline V gene, CDR1 is SGHVS and CDR2 is FNYEAQ. Trimming cost V 3 bases and J 4 bases; bases outside gene matches: 4. The CDR3 loop spans 15 amino acids. In DNA form, the CDR3 reads TGTGCCAGCAGCTTGTCAGGGGGCCTCACCGGGGAGCTGTTTTTT. Translation: CASSLSGGLTGELFF. Using reference TRBV7-6 and TRBJ2-2 for the parts outside the CDR3, the full variable domain is GAGVSQSPRYKVTKRGQDVALRCDPISGHVSLYWYRQALGQGPEFLTYFNYEAQQDKSGLPNDRFSAERPEGSISTLTIQRTEQRDSAMYRCASSLSGGLTGELFFGEGSRLTVL.

The chain combines TRBV5-1 with TRBJ1-1; D call uncertain. Germline V gives CDR1 SGHRS, CDR2 YFSETQ. V lost 7 bases and J 3 bases, leaving 16 bases between the germline ends. There are 14 residues in the CDR3. The CDR3, as DNA: TGCGCCAGCGGAGGCGGCCCAGATGACACTGAAGCTTTCTTT. As protein: CASGGGPDDTEAFF.

V usage is TRBV12-3 or TRBV12-4 and J usage is TRBJ2-5; D not certain. The V and J ends lost 5 bases and 5 bases respectively, with 12 bases between them. The CDR3 extends over 13 amino acids. The CDR3 DNA reads TGTGCCAGCAGTATACTCGACGCGGAGACCCAGTACTTC. Encoded protein: CASSILDAETQYF.